One sample yielded the 24 T cell receptor beta chains listed below, sequenced in a study of blood T cells in healthy people across ages. Then a second PCR, running roughly 7 to 11 cycles, was carried out with a sample-barcoded 5' primer and a J-beta primer mix. Via MiXCR, TCRdb re-called the 5' RACE reads, giving one row per CDR3 protein. The sample has under 1,100,000 distinct CDR3 sequences; less than 25% are singletons. These data also formed part of another study, on T cells of mothers and their children.

Sequencing used blood. These receptors were obtained from a girl aged 2-10 years in good health.

The rearrangement joins TRBV9 to TRBJ2-5, with D possibly TRBD1 on 5 matching bases. V was shortened by 4 bases and J by 4 bases, with 20 bases between the two germline ends. The CDR3 has 16 residues. Per the germline V gene, CDR1 is SGDLS and CDR2 is YYNGEE. CDR3 sequence: CASSPETDERGETQYF. CDR3 DNA: TGTGCCAGCAGCCCAGAGACAGACGAAAGGGGAGAGACCCAGTACTTC.

Turning to this clonotype: The junction departs from germline at one end; a sequencing error may be responsible. The V gene is TRBV7-2, the J gene TRBJ2-3; the match to TRBD2 covers 7 bases. This CDR3 spans 12 amino acids. From germline, CDR1 is SGHTA and CDR2 FQGNSA. CDR3 loop: CASGRETDTRYF. The CDR3 DNA reads as TGTGCCAGCGGGAGGGAAACAGATACGCGGTATTTT.

The chain is built from TRBV7-2 and TRBJ2-7, with 7 bases that match TRBD2. This CDR3 comprises 14 residues. Looked up from germline, CDR1 is SGHTA and CDR2 is FQGNSA. V shed 5 bases and J 0 bases; nucleotides not matched to a gene: 4. This CDR3 reads CASSPSSGSYEQYF. DNA for the CDR3: TGTGCCAGCAGCCCGTCTAGCGGCTCCTACGAGCAGTACTTC.

This clonotype showed up just a few times. CDR3 nucleotides: TGTGCCAGCAGCTTATGGACTAGCGGGAGTACGGGCGGGGAGCTGTTTTTT. Protein: CASSLWTSGSTGGELFF. The chain employs TRBV7-3 and TRBJ2-2; 13 nucleotides agree with TRBD2. Trimming cost V 2 bases and J 7 bases; bases outside gene matches: 7. The CDR3 is 17 amino acids. The germline gives CDR1 SGHTA, CDR2 FQGTGA.

The chain couples TRBV7-9 to TRBJ2-3; 8 nucleotides match TRBD2. J lost 9 bases, V lost 4 bases, and 9 bases had no gene match. The CDR3 has 14 amino acids. CDR1 is SEHNR, CDR2 FQNEAQ, per germline (reference sequence). This CDR3 is CASSSQSGGTTQYF. CDR3 coding DNA: TGTGCCAGCAGCTCGCAATCGGGGGGGACGACGCAGTATTTT.

V gene TRBV12-3 or TRBV12-4 combines with J gene TRBJ2-5; unclear D gene. The CDR3 runs 14 residues. With 3 bases removed from V and 0 bases from J, the gap between germline ends came to 8 bases. The CDR3 DNA follows: TGTGCCAGCAGTTTTTGGGGTTACCAAGAGACCCAGTACTTC. Its protein is CASSFWGYQETQYF.

The rearrangement links TRBV10-2 to TRBJ2-5, with D tentatively TRBD2 (6 bases). TRBJ2-7 matches the DNA end more closely, so the J call is doubtful. Germline loops: CDR1 WSHSY, CDR2 SAAADI. The CDR3 sequence is 14 residues long. The CDR3 coding sequence is TGCGCCAGCAGTGAAAGGGGCGCGGGGTACGAGCAGTACTTC. Protein product: CASSERGAGYEQYF.

This clonotype was recorded a few times. The chain links TRBV7-9 to TRBJ2-1; D remains unclear. The germline V and J ends were trimmed by 5 bases and 10 bases, with 9 bases remaining between them. Germline V lookup: CDR1 SEHNR, CDR2 FQNEAQ (reference sequence). The CDR3 has 11 amino acids. CDR3 bases: TGTGCCAGCAGCAAAACAACGGAGCAGTTCTTC. It codes for CASSKTTEQFF. Combining the CDR3 with reference TRBV7-9 and TRBJ2-1 gives the whole variable domain DTGVSQNPRHKITKRGQNVTFRCDPISEHNRLYWYRQTLGQGPEFLTYFQNEAQLEKSRLLSDRFSAERPKGSFSTLEIQRTEQGDSAMYLCASSKTTEQFFGPGTRLTVL.

V usage is TRBV12-3 or TRBV12-4 and J usage is TRBJ2-5; 7 bases line up with TRBD2. J lost 3 bases, V lost 5 bases, and 6 bases had no gene match. This CDR3 has 14 amino acids. CDR3 region: CASSAGLPKETQYF. The CDR3 nucleotides are TGTGCCAGCAGTGCGGGACTACCGAAAGAGACCCAGTACTTC.

The J gene is TRBJ2-1, the V gene TRBV28, with a weak D call TRBD2 (6 bases). With 4 bases removed from V and 6 bases from J, the gap between germline ends came to 13 bases. The germline gives CDR1 MDHEN, CDR2 SYDVKM. This CDR3 comprises 14 residues. DNA for the CDR3: TGTGCCAGCAGTTCCCCCGGAGGGAGCAATGAGCAGTTCTTC. Translation gives CASSSPGGSNEQFF.

In its sample, this clonotype was seen a few times. V is TRBV7-2 and J is TRBJ2-1; D unresolved. Between the trimmed V and J ends, which lost 1 base and 0 bases, there was a span of 13 bases. CDR1 is SGHTA and CDR2 is FQGNSA in the germline V gene. The CDR3 sequence is 17 residues long. The CDR3 DNA reads as TGTGCCAGCAGCTTAGACCCCGGTTCGTCCTCCTACAATGAGCAGTTCTTC. Translating gives CASSLDPGSSSYNEQFF. The whole variable domain, remainder taken from reference TRBV7-2 and TRBJ2-1, is GAGVSQSPSNKVTEKGKDVELRCDPISGHTALYWYRQSLGQGLEFLIYFQGNSAPDKSGLPSDRFSAERTGGSVSTLTIQRTQQEDSAVYLCASSLDPGSSSYNEQFFGPGTRLTVL.

The chain links TRBV7-2 to TRBJ1-2; no clear D gene. The ends were cut back, 2 bases at V and 0 bases at J, with 10 bases in the middle. Looked up from germline, CDR1 is SGHTA and CDR2 is FQGNSA. This CDR3 has 15 residues. The CDR3 spells CASSLSRITNYGYTF. Here the CDR3 DNA reads TGTGCCAGCAGCTTATCACGTATTACTAACTATGGCTACACCTTC.

The V call is TRBV4-2, the J call TRBJ1-6, with no clear D. Germline CDR1 is LGHNA and CDR2 is YNFKEQ. CDR3 length equals 20 residues. The germline V and J ends were trimmed by 4 bases and 2 bases, with 24 bases remaining between them. CDR3 nucleotide sequence: TGTGCCAGCAGCCCCCCCGGGCTCCGAGGTCTAGATCCCTATAATTCACCCCTCCACTTT. Its protein is CASSPPGLRGLDPYNSPLHF.

This rearrangement joins TRBV19 to TRBJ2-1; D unresolved. The CDR3 is 12 residues long. V was pared by 7 bases and J by 3 bases, with 7 bases between. Germline lookup yields CDR1 LNHDA and CDR2 SQIVND (reference sequence). CDR3 sequence (DNA): TGTGCCAGTAAACAGAACTACAATGAGCAGTTCTTC. This codes for CASKQNYNEQFF.

This clonotype was detected only a few times. The chain combines TRBV24-1 with TRBJ2-1; TRBD1 might be the D (5 bases). With 3 bases removed from V and 1 base from J, the gap between germline ends came to 12 bases. The CDR3 contains 16 residues. CDR1 KGHDR and CDR2 SFDVKD come from the germline V gene. The CDR3 is CATSDNLDRSYNEQFF. Here the CDR3 DNA reads TGTGCCACCAGTGATAATCTAGACAGATCCTACAATGAGCAGTTCTTC.

V gene TRBV14 combines with J gene TRBJ2-1; D may be TRBD1 (6 bases). The CDR3 extends over 15 amino acids. V shed 6 bases and J shed 5 bases, with 17 bases lying between them. CDR1 is SGHDN and CDR2 is FVKESK in the germline V gene. The CDR3 sequence is CASSPNRDRHNEQFF. Here the CDR3 DNA reads TGTGCCAGCAGTCCCAACCGCGACAGGCACAATGAGCAGTTCTTC.

This clonotype was observed a few times. The chain carries TRBV20-1 and TRBJ2-3; D not resolved. Germline assignment: CDR1 DFQATT and CDR2 SNEGSKA (reference sequence). Between the trimmed V and J ends, which lost 4 bases and 1 base, there was a span of 15 bases. CDR3 size: 15 residues. The DNA of the CDR3 is TGCAGTGCTATTAGTGGAGCAAGCGGCACAGATACGCAGTATTTT. This encodes CSAISGASGTDTQYF.

The chain combines TRBV6-1 with TRBJ1-3, with no clear D. The V end lost 3 bases, the J end lost 0 bases, and 18 bases lay between the germline ends. CDR3 length equals 18 residues. Germline V CDR1 and CDR2: MNHNS, SASEGT. CDR3 amino acids: CASSDPWNLSSSGNTIYF. For the CDR3, the DNA is TGTGCCAGCAGTGACCCTTGGAACTTGTCGAGCTCTGGAAACACCATATATTTT.

This clonotype was detected only a few times. V gene TRBV4-2 combines with J gene TRBJ2-5, with D possibly TRBD1 on 6 matching bases. V lost 4 bases to trimming and J lost 11 bases, with 14 bases between them. This CDR3 is built from 12 residues. The germline gives CDR1 LGHNA, CDR2 YNFKEQ. This chain's CDR3 is CASSPNDRRQYF. The CDR3 DNA is TGTGCCAGCAGCCCGAACGACAGGCGGCAGTACTTC.

The V call is TRBV7-9, the J call TRBJ1-4; D not certain. This CDR3 is 15 amino acids long. The germline V gene encodes CDR1 SEHNR and CDR2 FQNEAQ (reference sequence). Between the trimmed V and J ends, which lost 5 bases and 4 bases, there was a span of 14 bases. The CDR3 nucleotides read TGTGCCAGCAGCCACGAGAGAGGACGTAATGAAAAACTGTTTTTT. Translated: CASSHERGRNEKLFF. The full variable domain, its missing parts supplied by reference TRBV7-9 and TRBJ1-4, is DTGVSQNPRHKITKRGQNVTFRCDPISEHNRLYWYRQTLGQGPEFLTYFQNEAQLEKSRLLSDRFSAERPKGSFSTLEIQRTEQGDSAMYLCASSHERGRNEKLFFGSGTQLSVL.

V gene TRBV10-3 combines with J gene TRBJ2-7; D is perhaps TRBD2 (8 bases). CDR1 and CDR2 from the germline V gene are ENHRY and SYGVKD. This CDR3 is 14 amino acids long. Deletions cut 4 bases from V and 4 bases from J, with 14 bases between. CDR3 sequence reads: CAISVLAGQYEQYF. CDR3 sequence (DNA): TGTGCCATCAGTGTGTTAGCGGGACAGTACGAGCAGTACTTC.

This clonotype was seen more than once but under ten times. This chain connects TRBV20-1 to TRBJ2-1; 12 bases line up with TRBD2. The CDR3 is 16 amino acids. J lost 9 bases, V lost 0 bases, and 9 bases had no gene match. Germline CDR1 is DFQATT and CDR2 is SNEGSKA (reference sequence). The CDR3 loop reads CSARDGSSGRGSEQFF. CDR3 DNA sequence: TGCAGTGCTAGAGATGGATCTAGCGGGAGGGGCAGTGAGCAGTTCTTC.

This clonotype was observed a few times. The chain links TRBV6-5 to TRBJ1-3, with D unclear. V dropped 3 bases and J dropped 1 base, with 4 bases sitting between them. Germline CDR1 and CDR2: MNHEY and SVGAGI. The CDR3 runs to 13 residues. The CDR3 sequence: CASSYGSGNTIYF. CDR3 DNA: TGTGCCAGCAGTTATGGTTCTGGAAACACCATATATTTT.

Details on this clonotype: A read error may produce the germline difference seen at one junction end. The genes are TRBV3-1 and TRBJ2-5, with TRBD1 matching over 7 bases. Germline loops: CDR1 LGHDT, CDR2 YNNKEL (reference sequence). CDR3 size: 14 residues. CDR3 amino acids: CASTQQGIQETQYF. CDR3 nucleotide sequence: TGTGCCAGCACCCAACAGGGGATCCAAGAGACCCAGTACTTC.